Listed below are T cell receptor beta chains from one sample, sequenced in a study of cytomegalovirus exposure and HLA in healthy donors. Only in-frame clones appear in the TCRdb table, and some are missing; sequencing was by immunoSEQ multiplex PCR. The table shows under 150,000 clones, with under 80% occurring only once. Sequenced: PBMCs. The receptor source for this set is a woman in her 50s in good health and CMV-seropositive. CDR3s include the opening cysteine and the closing phenylalanine or tryptophan. A D gene is named only where the DNA matches it firmly. Only some rows state a clone size, as once, few, many or a class for expanded clones.

v_gene	j_gene	d_gene	abundance	CDR3nt	CDR3aa
TRBV6-5	TRBJ1-2	TRBD1	NA	TGTGCCAGCAGTCCCGGACAGGGAGCTAACTATGGCTACACCTTC	CASSPGQGANYGYTF
TRBV5-4	TRBJ1-1	NA	NA	TGTGCCAGCAGCATCGGGTCGGGGGGGTCGGAAACTGAAGCTTTCTTT	CASSIGSGGSETEAFF
TRBV6-6	TRBJ2-1	TRBD1	NA	TGTGCCAGCAGTTACGACGACAGGGGGTTTGACAATGAGCAGTTCTTC	CASSYDDRGFDNEQFF
TRBV19	TRBJ2-1	NA	NA	TGTGCCAGTAAGGAGTCCTACAATGAGCAGTTCTTC	CASKESYNEQFF
TRBV30	TRBJ2-3	NA	NA	TGTGCCCACATCCGGGGGAGTAGCACAGATACGCAGTATTTT	CAHIRGSSTDTQYF
TRBV6-5	TRBJ2-7	TRBD2	NA	TGTGCCAGCAGTTACGGGGGGGACTACGAGCAGTACTTC	CASSYGGDYEQYF
TRBV30	TRBJ2-1	NA	NA	TGTGCCTGGAGTGTACGGGTGCTTCCTAGGAATGAGCAGTTCTTC	CAWSVRVLPRNEQFF
TRBV29-1	TRBJ2-3	TRBD2	NA	TGCAGCGTTGAATCCCCAGCGGGGGCCCGAGATACGCAGTATTTT	CSVESPAGARDTQYF
TRBV2	TRBJ1-1	NA	few	TGTGCCAGCAGTGGGGGACGGGGGTCTGAAGCTTTCTTT	CASSGGRGSEAFF
TRBV29-1	TRBJ1-2	NA	NA	TGCAGCGTTGTAGACAGGAACTATGGCTACACCTTC	CSVVDRNYGYTF
TRBV7-6	TRBJ2-5	TRBD1	NA	TGTGCCAGCAGCCGGGACAGGGGGGTCCAAGAGACCCAGTACTTC	CASSRDRGVQETQYF
TRBV10-3	TRBJ1-5	NA	NA	TGTGCCATCAGCGTTCGACGGGACTCCGAGGGTCAGCCCCAGCATTTT	CAISVRRDSEGQPQHF
TRBV11-3	TRBJ2-1	NA	NA	TGTGCCAGCAGCTTTACCCCGGGGACAAATAACAATGAGCAGTTCTTC	CASSFTPGTNNNEQFF
TRBV7-2	TRBJ2-5	TRBD2	NA	TGTGCCAGCAGCTTAAATAGCGGGGGCCAAGAGACCCAGTACTTC	CASSLNSGGQETQYF
TRBV10-3	TRBJ1-1	NA	NA	TGTGCCATCAGCCCCGATTTTAGGGGGATGACTGAAGCTTTCTTT	CAISPDFRGMTEAFF
TRBV6-5	TRBJ1-2	TRBD1	NA	TGTGCCAGCTGGACAGGGCCTTATGGCTACACCTTC	CASWTGPYGYTF
TRBV7-8	TRBJ1-1	TRBD1	NA	TGTGCCAGCAGCTTTCCCCGGGACAGGGCGGACACTGAAGCTTTCTTT	CASSFPRDRADTEAFF
TRBV9	TRBJ2-7	TRBD1	few	TGTGCCAGCAGCGCCGGACAGGGAGTTCCCTACGAGCAGTACTTC	CASSAGQGVPYEQYF
TRBV9	TRBJ2-7	TRBD1	NA	TGTGCCAGCAGCGTATCGCAGGGGGCGCAAGAGCAGTACTTC	CASSVSQGAQEQYF
TRBV25-1	TRBJ1-3	NA	NA	TGTGCCAGCAGTGAACTCAGCAGGGTACACACCATATATTTT	CASSELSRVHTIYF
TRBV7-2	TRBJ2-1	TRBD2	NA	TGTGCCAGCAGCTTAAGACTAGCGCCTTACAATGAGCAGTTCTTC	CASSLRLAPYNEQFF
TRBV4-1	TRBJ2-7	TRBD1	NA	TGCGCCAGCAGCCAATTATCCCTACAGGGGTACGAGCAGTACTTC	CASSQLSLQGYEQYF
TRBV6-1	TRBJ1-5	NA	NA	TGTGCCAGCAGTGGAATGGGCCCCGAAGGCAATCAGCCCCAGCATTTT	CASSGMGPEGNQPQHF
TRBV4-2	TRBJ1-3	TRBD1	NA	TGTGCCAGCAGCCAAGAAGAGGGGGCGCGAGGAAACACCATATATTTT	CASSQEEGARGNTIYF
TRBV11-2	TRBJ2-7	NA	NA	TGTGCCAGCAGCCCGGACCAGGGGCCAGAGCAGTACTTC	CASSPDQGPEQYF
TRBV7-2	TRBJ1-2	TRBD1	NA	TGTGCCAGCAGCTCCAAAAACTCCGGGACAGGGATCTACGGCTACACCTTC	CASSSKNSGTGIYGYTF
TRBV4-2	TRBJ2-1	TRBD1	NA	TGTGCCAGCAGGCAAGGGGGCCCTGACTACAATGAGCAGTTCTTC	CASRQGGPDYNEQFF
TRBV5-1	TRBJ2-7	TRBD1	NA	TGCGCCAGCTCCGACCAGGGGGCTAACGAGCAGTACTTC	CASSDQGANEQYF
TRBV6-5	TRBJ2-3	TRBD2	NA	TGTGCCAGCAGCTTGGGACTAGCGGGGAGAGATACGCAGTATTTT	CASSLGLAGRDTQYF
TRBV9	TRBJ2-2	NA	NA	TGTGCCAGCAGCGTTCTACTAGCTTCCGGGGAGCTGTTTTTT	CASSVLLASGELFF
TRBV19	TRBJ2-7	NA	few	TGTGCCAGTAGTATAGGCAGAATCTACGAGCAGTACTTC	CASSIGRIYEQYF
TRBV4-2	TRBJ2-1	TRBD2	NA	TGTGCCAGCAGCCAAGAATGGCTAGCGGGAGGCAATGAGCAGTTCTTC	CASSQEWLAGGNEQFF
TRBV5-8	TRBJ1-4	NA	NA	TGTGCCAGCAGCTTCGAACTCCGAGAAAAACTGTTTTTT	CASSFELREKLFF
TRBV7-9	TRBJ2-4	TRBD2	NA	TGTGCCAGCAGCTATACAGGGCGGGGGGGTATTCAGTACTTC	CASSYTGRGGIQYF
TRBV30	TRBJ1-1	NA	NA	TGTGCCTGGGGGCGGGGGACTGAAGCTTTCTTT	CAWGRGTEAFF
TRBV27	TRBJ2-2	NA	NA	TGTGCCAGCAACTACCCCGGGGGGGAGCTGTTTTTT	CASNYPGGELFF
TRBV18	TRBJ2-5	NA	NA	TGTGCCAGCTCACAGCGGACAGGCGGAGGGCAAGAGACCCAGTACTTC	CASSQRTGGGQETQYF
TRBV30	TRBJ1-5	TRBD1	NA	TGTGCCTGGACCTCGGGACAGGGATTTCAGCCCCAGCATTTT	CAWTSGQGFQPQHF
TRBV19	TRBJ1-1	NA	NA	TGTGCCAGTAGTGTCGGCAGGGTAAACACTGAAGCTTTCTTT	CASSVGRVNTEAFF
TRBV7-2	TRBJ2-3	NA	NA	TGTGCCAGCAGCTTAAATAAGGGGGGCACAGATACGCAGTATTTT	CASSLNKGGTDTQYF
TRBV7-2	TRBJ1-6	NA	few	TGTGCCAGCAGTCCTATCCGGGACATCAATTCACCCCTCCACTTT	CASSPIRDINSPLHF
TRBV11-1	TRBJ1-1	NA	NA	TGTGCCAGCAGCTTAATACGGAGCTTAGATCACACTGAAGCTTTCTTT	CASSLIRSLDHTEAFF
TRBV13	TRBJ2-7	NA	NA	TGTGCCAGCAGCTTAGGGGCAGTCCACGAGCAGTACTTC	CASSLGAVHEQYF
TRBV27	TRBJ2-5	NA	NA	TGTGCCAGCAGTTTATACGGACAAACACAAGAGACCCAGTACTTC	CASSLYGQTQETQYF
TRBV4-3	TRBJ1-3	NA	NA	TGCGCCAGCAGCCAAACCGGGACATCTGGAAACACCATATATTTT	CASSQTGTSGNTIYF
TRBV5-5	TRBJ1-4	NA	NA	TGTGCCAGCAGCTCCACATCAGCTAATGAAAAACTGTTTTTT	CASSSTSANEKLFF
TRBV4-3	TRBJ1-1	TRBD1	NA	TGCGCCAGCAGCCAAGATTCCCAGGGGGCAGGGACTGAAGCTTTCTTT	CASSQDSQGAGTEAFF
TRBV29-1	TRBJ1-2	NA	NA	TGCAGCGTTGGCAAGGGGAATCGAGCTAACTATGGCTACACCTTC	CSVGKGNRANYGYTF
TRBV7-3	TRBJ1-2	TRBD1	NA	TGTGCCAGCAGCTTTAGGGCCAGGGGGAGCGGTGGCTACACCTTC	CASSFRARGSGGYTF
TRBV2	TRBJ1-5	TRBD1	NA	TGTGCCAGCAGCTCGAGGGGGCGCAATCAGCCCCAGCATTTT	CASSSRGRNQPQHF
TRBV10-3	TRBJ1-3	NA	NA	TGTGCCATCAGTGACGGGTCTGGAAACACCATATATTTT	CAISDGSGNTIYF
TRBV9	TRBJ1-4	TRBD1	NA	TGTGCCAGCAGCCCTCGGACAGGGCGGGGTGAAAAACTGTTTTTT	CASSPRTGRGEKLFF
TRBV10-3	TRBJ2-5	TRBD1	NA	TGTGCCATCAGAATACTCGGGACAGAAAAGGAGACCCAGTACTTC	CAIRILGTEKETQYF
TRBV27	TRBJ1-5	NA	NA	TGTGCCAGCAGTTTTACGGGTAGCAATCAGCCCCAGCATTTT	CASSFTGSNQPQHF